Below are 16 T cell receptor beta chains sequenced from a single sample in a study of control samples from healthy donors and cancer patients. Data came from immunoSEQ multiplex PCR; TCRdb stores just in-frame clones and leaves some out. The table shows about 110,000 clones, with less than 95% occurring only once. The sample consisted of blood. Receptors were obtained from a human donor in good health. The donor label of this sample is uncertain.

This clone was picked up one time. The chain is built from TRBV6-4 and TRBJ2-5, with 7 positions matching TRBD2. CDR3 length: 13 amino acids. V lost 2 bases and J lost 4; bases outside the gene matches: 1. From germline, CDR1 is MRHNA and CDR2 SNTAGT. CDR3 coding DNA: TGTGCCAGCAGTGACAGGGAGGGAGAGACCCAGTACTTC. It codes for CASSDREGETQYF.

The chain has TRBV7-9 and TRBJ2-7; TRBD2 might be the D (7 bases). Germline V lookup: CDR1 SEHNR, CDR2 FQNEAQ (reference sequence). Trimming took off 5 bases at V and 7 bases at J, with 12 bases between the two ends. CDR3 size: 12 residues. CDR3 residues: CASSGRGEEQYF. CDR3 sequence (DNA): TGTGCCAGCAGCGGGAGGGGGGAGGAGCAGTACTTC.

The chain combines TRBV21-1 with TRBJ1-2; the table's D call TRBD1 went unverified against the DNA. TRBV21-1 is marked as a pseudogene. There are 14 residues in the CDR3. This CDR3 is CASSHRQGNYGYTF. The CDR3 coding sequence is TGTGCCAGCAGCCACCGACAGGGTAACTATGGCTACACCTTC.

This chain links TRBV4-2 with TRBJ1-1, with D perhaps TRBD1 (5 bases). V was trimmed by 0 bases and J by 4 bases, leaving 9 bases between them. This CDR3 has 14 residues. Per germline, CDR1 LGHNA and CDR2 YNFKEQ. CDR3 DNA sequence: TGTGCCAGCAGCCAAGATACTGGGGGCACTGAAGCTTTCTTT. It encodes CASSQDTGGTEAFF.

The chain recombines TRBV27 with TRBJ1-2; D gene uncertain. Germline CDR1 and CDR2: MNHEY and SMNVEV (reference sequence). CDR3 size: 13 residues. V was shortened by 2 bases and J by 2 bases, with 6 bases between the two germline ends. The CDR3 is CASSLRQNYGYTF. CDR3 nucleotide sequence: TGTGCCAGCAGTTTAAGGCAGAACTATGGCTACACCTTC.

The chain is built from TRBV27 and TRBJ2-7, with D maybe TRBD1 (6 bases). The CDR3 totals 15 residues. Trimming removed 3 bases at V and 0 bases at J, with 12 bases between. Germline V lookup: CDR1 MNHEY, CDR2 SMNVEV (reference sequence). Here the CDR3 reads CASSFLDRHSYEQYF. DNA of the CDR3: TGTGCCAGCAGTTTTTTGGACAGACACTCCTACGAGCAGTACTTC.

The chain combines TRBV5-4 with TRBJ2-5; D ambiguous. The V gene lost 2 bases and the J gene lost 2 bases, with 10 bases spanning the gap. CDR3 length: 14 amino acids. The V gene's germline CDR1 is SGHNT and CDR2 YYREEE (reference sequence). Written as DNA, the CDR3 is TGTGCCAGCAGCTTCGAGAACTCGCAAGAGACCCAGTACTTC. Translating it yields CASSFENSQETQYF.

This sequence joins TRBV5-4 and TRBJ2-2; TRBD2 aligns across 10 bases. The CDR3 is made up of 15 amino acids. Trimming at V came to 0 bases and at J to 7 bases, leaving 3 bases not matched to a gene. Germline loops: CDR1 SGHNT, CDR2 YYREEE (reference sequence). The CDR3 DNA reads as TGTGCCAGCAGCTTGGAGCGGGGGGGCATCGGGGAGCTGTTTTTT. The encoded protein is CASSLERGGIGELFF.

This sequence joins TRBV6-5 and TRBJ1-4; D not resolved. Germline CDR1 MNHEY, CDR2 SVGAGI. CDR3 size: 14 residues. The V end lost 5 bases, the J end lost 7 bases, and 14 bases lay between the germline ends. The DNA for the CDR3 is TGTGCCAGCAGTATCGGGGTGCTGAGTGAAAAACTGTTTTTT. This gives the protein CASSIGVLSEKLFF.

This clone was counted only a few times. The V call is TRBV24-1, the J call TRBJ2-2; weak D call: TRBD1 (5 bases). Germline CDR1 reads KGHDR; CDR2 reads SFDVKD. CDR3 length equals 14 residues. V lost 3 bases, J lost 3 bases, and 7 bases lay in between. CDR3 residues: CATSDLTDTGELFF. The CDR3 DNA reads TGTGCCACCAGTGATCTGACAGACACCGGGGAGCTGTTTTTT.

This chain uses TRBV27 with TRBJ2-2; 7 bases match TRBD1. CDR3 size: 14 residues. Germline lookup yields CDR1 MNHEY and CDR2 SMNVEV (reference sequence). Unmatched junction bases numbered 5, after V lost 5 bases and J lost 5 bases. CDR3 sequence: CASSNNRGTGELFF. In DNA form, the CDR3 reads TGTGCCAGCAGTAACAACAGGGGTACCGGGGAGCTGTTTTTT.

The V gene is TRBV25-1, the J gene TRBJ1-3, with unresolved D. Germline V gene lookup returns CDR1 MGHDK and CDR2 SYGVNS. V was pared by 5 bases and J by 0 bases, with 8 bases between. The CDR3 runs 14 residues. The CDR3 sequence: CASSSALSGNTIYF. The DNA for the CDR3 is TGTGCCAGCAGTAGTGCGCTCTCTGGAAACACCATATATTTT.

DNA of the CDR3: TGTGCCAGCAGCCAAGGACAGGGTGATCAGCCCCAGCATTTT. Its protein product is CASSQGQGDQPQHF. The rearrangement links TRBV3-1 (or the pseudogene TRBV3-2) to TRBJ1-5, with TRBD1 matching over 7 bases. The CDR3 runs to 14 residues. With 1 base clipped from V and 5 bases from J, the junction kept 2 bases outside the gene matches. Germline loops: CDR1 LGHDT, CDR2 YNNKEL (reference sequence).

The chain joins TRBV10-1 to TRBJ2-7; 10 bases match TRBD1. This CDR3 is built from 15 residues. With V trimmed by 0 bases and J by 5 bases, 4 bases remained unmatched. Germline assignment: CDR1 WNHNN and CDR2 SYGVQD (reference sequence). The CDR3, as DNA: TGCGCCAGCAGTGAGTCAGGACAGGGGGTAGACGAGCAGTACTTC. Residues: CASSESGQGVDEQYF.

This chain links TRBV6-5 with TRBJ1-5, with 7 nucleotides matching TRBD1. The germline V gene encodes CDR1 MNHEY and CDR2 SVGAGI. The CDR3 contains 14 residues. V shed 10 bases and J 0 bases; nucleotides not matched to a gene: 6. DNA for the CDR3: TGTGCCACCCGGGACAGAGATAGCAATCAGCCCCAGCATTTT. As protein: CATRDRDSNQPQHF.

The chain links TRBV15 to TRBJ2-7, with no clear D. The ends were cut back, 0 bases at V and 0 bases at J, with 9 bases in the middle. This CDR3 contains 15 residues. Germline CDR1 and CDR2: LNHNV and YYDKDF (reference sequence). CDR3 DNA: TGTGCCACCAGCAGAGAGAGGCCGAGCTCCTACGAGCAGTACTTC. It codes for CATSRERPSSYEQYF.